The present entry profiles one T cell receptor (beta chain) with its context. Its antigen remains unidentified. The V and J ends lost 6 bases and 6 bases, in that order; junction bases with no gene match: 7. This CDR3 is 15 amino acids long. The germline V gene encodes CDR1 MRHNA and CDR2 SNTAGT. Clones were sequenced by immunoSEQ multiplex PCR, and TCRdb holds only the in-frame ones, with some missing. The sample includes about 90,000 clones, 88% of them seen just once. This specimen comes from a study of identifying expanded T cells in peripheral blood. Study observations and caveats: Clone count variance between approximately 2-week samples rose with total template count. Approximately 1.1 clones differed between technical replicates, versus approximately 17 and 20 over time.

During the collection period, no donor immune events like infections were recorded. The clonotype originates from a person aged 18 to 69 in good health. Sequenced material: blood. The J gene is TRBJ2-1, the V gene TRBV6-4; 11 positions agree with TRBD2. The CDR3 loop reads CASSVTSGAANEQFF. The CDR3 DNA follows: TGTGCCAGCAGCGTGACTAGCGGGGCAGCCAATGAGCAGTTCTTC.